This TCR beta chain comes out of a study of blood T cell repertoires in COVID-19. The wider study: Acute and convalescent COVID-19 specimens originated in the United States, Italy and Spain. T cells, B-cell-depleted T cells, or PBMCs supplied cDNA or gDNA.

This clone was picked up one time. The CDR3 has 16 amino acids. The V gene lost 3 bases and the J gene lost 1 base, with 12 bases spanning the gap. Per the germline V gene, CDR1 is LNHDA and CDR2 is SQIVND (reference sequence). In the study's own analysis: Amplification from reference gene primers served as the basis for estimated nucleated cell counts. TCRdb's copy holds only in-frame clones and misses some; the assay was immunoSEQ multiplex PCR. The V and J calls and clone size come from that table; D and trimming were worked out from the DNA. The table lists more than 200,000 clones, 86% of them singletons.

This chain joins TRBV19 and TRBJ2-2; maybe TRBD2 (5 bases). This receptor was obtained from a man aged 25-40 years with active or convalescent COVID-19. The sequencing sample was made of peripheral blood. CDR3 protein: CASSITRAVNTGELFF. DNA of the CDR3: TGTGCCAGTAGTATTACCCGAGCGGTGAACACCGGGGAGCTGTTTTTT.